The 23 T cell receptor beta chains listed next were all sequenced from one sample in a study of T cell repertoires in cytomegalovirus infection (dated by TCRdb to the late 2010s). These receptors lack a known antigen. The instrument given in TCRdb is Illumina HiSeq 1500. TCRdb itself trimmed the public reads at Q25 with fastp, ran MiXCR and retained productive beta chains. Identical CDR3 protein sequences are pooled into one entry, listed with their most common genes and DNA. The sample table contains roughly 920,000 distinct CDR3 sequences; only one count was recorded for roughly 30% of them. The ten most abundant clones make up about 14% of the sample. This sample's treatment or condition label indicates: in vitro stimulation with specific CMV peptide epitopes to enrich CMV-specific T cells. The material sequenced was cultured CD8+ T cells from PBMCs, taken from culture after CMV antigen stimulation. Receptor source: a human donor in good health (CMV status not recorded). Some clones in this sample may be carry-over from other donors' samples.

The chain carries TRBV28 and TRBJ2-5; D remains ambiguous. Germline V gene data show CDR1 as MDHEN and CDR2 as SYDVKM. The germline V and J ends were trimmed by 3 bases and 10 bases, with 9 bases remaining between them. The CDR3 is made up of 11 amino acids. CDR3 sequence (DNA): TGTGCCAGCAGTTTTGGCGCTGACCAGTACTTC. This translates into CASSFGADQYF.

About this clonotype itself: Since a much larger clone is just one base distant, this may be a read error. The V gene is TRBV7-6, the J gene TRBJ2-2, with 9 positions matching TRBD2. CDR1 is SGHVS and CDR2 is FNYEAQ in the germline V gene. The CDR3 consists of 16 residues. The CDR3 region is CANSLSGTSTTGELFF. In DNA form, the CDR3 reads TGTGCCAACAGCCTATCCGGGACTAGCACCACCGGGGAGCTGTTTTTT.

This clonotype appeared a few times. V is TRBV10-3 and J is TRBJ1-1; 7 bases agree with TRBD1. Germline CDR1 is ENHRY and CDR2 is SYGVKD. Trimming at V came to 3 bases and at J to 6 bases, leaving 10 bases not matched to a gene. The CDR3 has 15 residues. The chain's CDR3 is CAISDSGTVDSEAFF. CDR3 nucleotides: TGTGCCATCAGTGACTCCGGGACAGTTGACTCTGAAGCTTTCTTT.

The chain recombines TRBV6-2 or TRBV6-3 with TRBJ2-5, with a tentative D call TRBD2 (6 bases). The V and J ends lost 0 bases and 2 bases respectively, with 13 bases between them. Germline V CDR1 and CDR2: MNHEY, SVGEGT. The CDR3 is 16 amino acids. The CDR3 sequence is CASSYSVTSSQETQYF. The CDR3 region has the DNA TGTGCCAGCAGTTACTCTGTGACTAGTTCTCAAGAGACCCAGTACTTC.

The chain employs TRBV6-6 and TRBJ1-1; D perhaps matches TRBD1 (5 bases). The CDR3 is made up of 14 amino acids. Germline CDR1 and CDR2: MNHNY and SVGAGI (reference sequence). V was cut by 4 bases and J by 4 bases, with 13 bases left in between. The CDR3 region has the DNA TGTGCCAGCAGTTGGCGCAGGGTGAGCACTGAAGCTTTCTTT. Residues: CASSWRRVSTEAFF.

This rearrangement joins TRBV7-9 to TRBJ2-6; D remains ambiguous. This CDR3 region has 14 residues. Trimming removed 3 bases at V and 3 bases at J, with 6 bases between. Germline-derived CDR1 and CDR2 are SEHNR and FQNEAQ (reference sequence). The CDR3 DNA is TGTGCCAGCAGCTTCCTGGATGGGGCCAACGTCCTGACTTTC. The encoded protein is CASSFLDGANVLTF.

On this clonotype: One end of the junction fails to match germline, which may point to a read error. The chain uses TRBV29-1 and TRBJ2-1; a possible D gene is TRBD2 (7 bases). Germline V gene sequence: CDR1 SQVTM, CDR2 ANQGSEA. The CDR3 contains 17 residues. The CDR3 nucleotides read TGCAGCGTCGAAGGCCCCCTGGAAGGGGGAGGGAGCAATGAGCAGTTCTTC. This translates into CSVEGPLEGGGSNEQFF.

This clonotype was seen ten or more times. The genes are TRBV12-3 or TRBV12-4 and TRBJ2-1; no firm D call. The CDR3 totals 14 residues. The V end was cut by 4 bases, the J end by 0 bases, with 7 bases between. CDR3 loop: CASSSPSSYNEQFF. Written as DNA, the CDR3 is TGTGCCAGCAGTTCTCCTAGCTCCTACAATGAGCAGTTCTTC.

The rearrangement uses TRBV20-1 and TRBJ2-1, with TRBD1 as a possible D gene (6 bases). Germline CDR1 and CDR2: DFQATT and SNEGSKA (reference sequence). V lost 2 bases and J lost 0, with 14 bases in between. This CDR3 region has 16 residues. CDR3 in DNA: TGCAGTGCTAGAAGTGCAGGGGTGAGCTCCTACAATGAGCAGTTCTTC. Translation: CSARSAGVSSYNEQFF.

Many counts were recorded for this clonotype. The chain uses TRBV7-6 and TRBJ2-7; perhaps D is TRBD1 or TRBD2 (5 bases each). The CDR3 covers 14 residues. Per the germline V gene, CDR1 is SGHVS and CDR2 is FNYEAQ. The V end was cut by 4 bases, the J end by 1 base, with 11 bases between. CDR3 residues: CASSSRGPSYEQYF. The CDR3 nucleotides are TGTGCCAGCAGCTCTCGGGGACCTTCCTACGAGCAGTACTTC. Full variable domain (outside the CDR3, taken from reference TRBV7-6 and TRBJ2-7): GAGVSQSPRYKVTKRGQDVALRCDPISGHVSLYWYRQALGQGPEFLTYFNYEAQQDKSGLPNDRFSAERPEGSISTLTIQRTEQRDSAMYRCASSSRGPSYEQYFGPGTRLTVT.

A few counts support this clonotype. The genes are TRBV15 and TRBJ1-1; the match to TRBD1 covers 7 bases. There are 15 residues in the CDR3. With V trimmed by 1 base and J by 3 bases, 5 bases remained unmatched. Germline assignment: CDR1 LNHNV and CDR2 YYDKDF (reference sequence). The CDR3 loop reads CATSRGEGAYTEAFF. The CDR3 nucleotides read TGTGCCACCAGCAGAGGGGAGGGGGCCTACACTGAAGCTTTCTTT.

In this sample, this clonotype turned up a few times. The chain couples TRBV29-1 to TRBJ1-5; D is unclear. V shed 4 bases and J shed 4 bases, with 8 bases lying between them. The length of the CDR3 is 12 residues. CDR1 SQVTM and CDR2 ANQGSEA come from the germline V gene. DNA for the CDR3: TGCAGCGTTGGACGGGAAAATCAGCCCCAGCATTTT. Amino acids: CSVGRENQPQHF.

This chain links TRBV12-3 or TRBV12-4 with TRBJ1-4, with D perhaps TRBD1 (5 bases). This CDR3 has 12 amino acids. V was clipped by 7 bases and J by 6 bases, with 9 bases between them. As DNA, the CDR3 is TGTGCCAGCAATGGAGGGGATGAAAAACTGTTTTTT. This encodes CASNGGDEKLFF.

This clonotype has a count of ten or more. J is TRBJ1-4 and V is TRBV7-2; D perhaps matches TRBD1 (6 bases). This CDR3 region has 15 residues. Deletions cut 5 bases from V and 2 bases from J, with 12 bases between. Germline assignment: CDR1 SGHTA and CDR2 FQGNSA. In DNA, the CDR3 is TGTGCCAGCAGCCGAGGGGGATTCACTAATGAAAAACTGTTTTTT. Its translation is CASSRGGFTNEKLFF.

V gene TRBV27 combines with J gene TRBJ1-5; the match to TRBD1 covers 8 bases. Unmatched junction bases numbered 15, after V lost 4 bases and J lost 7 bases. CDR3 length: 17 residues. Per the germline V gene, CDR1 is MNHEY and CDR2 is SMNVEV (reference sequence). The chain's CDR3 is CASSSLGLRGLGQPQHF. The CDR3 coding sequence is TGTGCCAGCAGTTCTTTGGGACTCAGGGGGCTTGGGCAGCCCCAGCATTTT.

This clonotype has only one observation. The rearrangement joins TRBV10-3 to TRBJ1-5; TRBD1 is a possible D gene (5 bases). V was shortened by 7 bases and J by 3 bases, with 10 bases between the two germline ends. CDR3 length: 13 residues. Germline V CDR1 and CDR2: ENHRY, SYGVKD. The CDR3 DNA follows: TGTGCCATCACCCCGGACACCAATCAGCCCCAGCATTTT. Protein sequence: CAITPDTNQPQHF.

This sequence joins TRBV4-1 and TRBJ2-5; perhaps TRBD2 as D (5 bases). With 3 bases removed from V and 4 bases from J, the gap between germline ends came to 18 bases. Germline V gives CDR1 MGHRA, CDR2 YSYEKL. The CDR3 runs 16 residues. The CDR3 sequence is CASSQVLFGEGETQYF. CDR3 sequence (DNA): TGCGCCAGCAGCCAGGTGCTATTCGGAGAGGGAGAGACCCAGTACTTC.

This clonotype was found a few times. This chain joins TRBV7-6 and TRBJ1-2; the D gene is possibly TRBD1 (5 bases). Trimming pared 4 bases from V and 4 bases from J, leaving 10 bases between. Germline-derived CDR1 and CDR2 are SGHVS and FNYEAQ. CDR3 length: 13 residues. The CDR3 bases are TGTGCCAGCAGCTCCCAGGGTAGCTATGGCTACACCTTC. The encoded protein is CASSSQGSYGYTF.

Ten or more counts support this clonotype. The J gene is TRBJ1-5, the V gene TRBV7-6, with D tentatively TRBD1 (5 bases). V lost 0 bases to trimming and J lost 6 bases, with 12 bases between them. The CDR3 extends over 15 amino acids. Germline CDR1 reads SGHVS; CDR2 reads FNYEAQ. The CDR3 loop is CASSLAKGPIQPQHF. The CDR3 bases are TGTGCCAGCAGCTTAGCAAAGGGGCCGATTCAGCCCCAGCATTTT. Filled out from reference TRBV7-6 and TRBJ1-5, the complete variable domain reads GAGVSQSPRYKVTKRGQDVALRCDPISGHVSLYWYRQALGQGPEFLTYFNYEAQQDKSGLPNDRFSAERPEGSISTLTIQRTEQRDSAMYRCASSLAKGPIQPQHFGDGTRLSIL.

J is TRBJ2-5 and V is TRBV6-5, with TRBD2 matching 13 bases. The germline CDR1 and CDR2 sequences are MNHEY and SVGAGI. This CDR3 region has 17 residues. After removal of 0 bases from V and 2 bases from J, the junction contained 3 bases not matched to a gene. As DNA, the CDR3 is TGTGCCAGCAGTTACTCACTAGCGGGGGGGCTACAAGAGACCCAGTACTTC. Its translation is CASSYSLAGGLQETQYF.

This clonotype has only a few counts. The chain recombines TRBV20-1 with TRBJ2-1; weak D call: TRBD2 (6 bases). The germline gives CDR1 DFQATT, CDR2 SNEGSKA (reference sequence). V lost 0 bases and J lost 0, with 12 bases in between. This CDR3 has 16 residues. In DNA, the CDR3 is TGCAGTGCTAGAGATAGGAGGGCGACCTCCTACAATGAGCAGTTCTTC. Protein sequence: CSARDRRATSYNEQFF.

The chain employs TRBV27 and TRBJ1-5; TRBD1 matches 7 bases. The CDR3 has 16 residues. Germline loops: CDR1 MNHEY, CDR2 SMNVEV (reference sequence). V trimming: 4 bases; J trimming: 5 bases; junction bases outside the gene matches: 11. The CDR3 nucleotides are TGTGCCAGCAGTTCTCAAATCGACAGGGTCGATCAGCCCCAGCATTTT. This codes for CASSSQIDRVDQPQHF.

The V call is TRBV6-1, the J call TRBJ1-6; D is uncertain. The ends were cut back, 1 base at V and 9 bases at J, with 10 bases in the middle. This CDR3 has 14 amino acids. The germline CDR1 and CDR2 sequences are MNHNS and SASEGT. The chain's CDR3 is CASSEVGSGSPLHF. Written as DNA, the CDR3 is TGTGCCAGCAGTGAAGTAGGGAGCGGTTCACCCCTCCACTTT.